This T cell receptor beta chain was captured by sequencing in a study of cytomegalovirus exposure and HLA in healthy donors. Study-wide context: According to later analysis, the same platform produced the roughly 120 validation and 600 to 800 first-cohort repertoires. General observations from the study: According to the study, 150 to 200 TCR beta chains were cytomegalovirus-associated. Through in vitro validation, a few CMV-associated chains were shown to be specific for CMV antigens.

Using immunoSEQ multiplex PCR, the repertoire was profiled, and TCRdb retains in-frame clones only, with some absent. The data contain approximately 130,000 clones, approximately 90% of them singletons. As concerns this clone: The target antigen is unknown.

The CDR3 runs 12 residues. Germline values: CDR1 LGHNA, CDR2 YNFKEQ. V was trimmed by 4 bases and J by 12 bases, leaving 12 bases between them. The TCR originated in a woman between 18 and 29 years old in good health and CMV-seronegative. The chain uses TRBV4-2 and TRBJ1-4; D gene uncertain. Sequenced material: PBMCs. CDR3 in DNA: TGTGCCAGCAGCCGCACCGGGAAGGAACTGTTTTTT. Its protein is CASSRTGKELFF.